This TCR beta chain was found in a study of blood T cells in healthy people across ages. Primed by a sample-barcoded 5' primer and a J-beta primer mix, a second PCR proceeded for about 6 to 12 cycles. TCRdb called the 5' RACE reads again in MiXCR, with one record for every CDR3 protein. The sample contains roughly 2 million distinct CDR3 sequences, roughly 50% of which appear only once. V was pared by 7 bases and J by 10 bases, with 22 bases between. The CDR3 is 14 amino acids. The germline V gene has CDR1 MNHEY and CDR2 SMNVEV (reference sequence). Note on this clonotype: Its specificity is unknown.

Study-wide findings and caveats: Expanded clonotype shifts may have been confounded, as the donors had an unknown CMV status.

Sequenced input: blood. This clonotype originated in a woman between 40 and 55 years old in good health. The rearrangement uses TRBV27 and TRBJ1-1, with TRBD1 as a possible D gene (5 bases). The CDR3 protein is CASNPGLGIPGAFF. CDR3 nucleotide sequence: TGTGCCAGCAATCCGGGACTCGGAATACCGGGAGCTTTCTTT.